These 28 T cell receptor beta chains were sequenced from one sample in a study of shared clonotypes between healthy human individuals. Sequencing was performed with immunoSEQ multiplex PCR; in TCRdb, only in-frame clones are kept and a portion is missing. The sample shows hundreds of thousands of clones, about two thirds of them seen only once. The material sequenced was memory CD4+ T cells sorted from blood. The sample's subset: CD45RA-negative fraction. Receptors originate from a woman under 40 in good health.

This chain links TRBV20-1 with TRBJ2-7; 8 bases agree with TRBD2. CDR3 length: 11 residues. Trimming cost V 8 bases and J 2 bases; bases outside gene matches: 2. Germline CDR1 is DFQATT and CDR2 is SNEGSKA (reference sequence). CDR3 amino acids: CSFGRAYEQYF. The CDR3 DNA is TGCAGTTTCGGGAGGGCCTACGAGCAGTACTTC.

The chain is built from TRBV5-1 and TRBJ2-7, with 7 bases matching TRBD1. This CDR3 contains 16 residues. Germline CDR1 is SGHRS and CDR2 is YFSETQ. Unmatched junction bases numbered 17, after V lost 4 bases and J lost 7 bases. CDR3 loop: CASSLGDSPKGWEQYF. The CDR3 region has the DNA TGCGCCAGCAGCCTCGGGGACAGTCCCAAGGGATGGGAGCAGTACTTC.

V is TRBV5-1 and J is TRBJ2-2; perhaps TRBD1 as D (5 bases). The CDR3 extends over 15 amino acids. The V end was cut by 2 bases, the J end by 7 bases, with 15 bases between. Germline loops: CDR1 SGHRS, CDR2 YFSETQ. CDR3 region: CASSFEGVWSGELFF. DNA for the CDR3: TGCGCCAGCAGCTTTGAAGGGGTTTGGAGCGGGGAGCTGTTTTTT.

V and J are TRBV30 and TRBJ1-4; no firm D call. Trimming stripped 3 bases from V and 0 bases from J, with 14 bases between. CDR3 length: 16 amino acids. CDR1 GTSNPN and CDR2 SVGIG come from the germline V gene (reference sequence). This CDR3 is CAWRAIGYPTNEKLFF. The CDR3 DNA reads TGTGCCTGGAGGGCCATCGGGTACCCAACTAATGAAAAACTGTTTTTT.

This clone turned up a few times. The chain joins TRBV25-1 to TRBJ2-3; 8 bases align to TRBD2. The CDR3 is 17 residues long. Trimming took 3 bases from V and 2 from J; bases not matched to a gene: 10. CDR1 is MGHDK and CDR2 is SYGVNS in the germline V gene. The DNA of the CDR3 is TGTGCCAGCAGTGATGGTAGGCTAGCGGGTTTCACAGATACGCAGTATTTT. Protein sequence: CASSDGRLAGFTDTQYF.

The chain has TRBV19 and TRBJ1-2; 9 bases map to TRBD1. This CDR3 region has 18 residues. V shed 4 bases, J shed 3 bases, and the junction held 15 bases outside the gene matches. CDR1 and CDR2 from the germline V gene are LNHDA and SQIVND (reference sequence). CDR3 in amino acids: CASSTHPGTGKVDYGYTF. CDR3 in DNA: TGTGCCAGTAGTACCCACCCCGGGACAGGGAAGGTCGACTATGGCTACACCTTC.

The chain uses TRBV4-1 and TRBJ2-1; D ambiguous. This CDR3 spans 15 amino acids. The V gene's germline CDR1 is MGHRA and CDR2 YSYEKL. Trimming took off 4 bases at V and 0 bases at J, with 10 bases between the two ends. CDR3 DNA sequence: TGCGCCAGCAGCCCACCCGCGAGCTCCTACAATGAGCAGTTCTTC. Translating gives CASSPPASSYNEQFF.

Worth noting for this clone: The same CDR3 is also encoded by other DNA sequences in this sample. V usage is TRBV18 and J usage is TRBJ1-4, with 9 bases identical to TRBD1. Germline V CDR1 and CDR2: KGHSH, LQKENI. Trimming at V came to 4 bases and at J to 8 bases, leaving 2 bases not matched to a gene. CDR3 length equals 13 residues. CDR3 residues: CASSRDRDEKLFF. CDR3 bases: TGTGCCAGCTCACGGGACAGGGACGAAAAACTGTTTTTT.

The V gene is TRBV14, the J gene TRBJ1-1, with TRBD1 matching 8 bases. J lost 4 bases, V lost 7 bases, and 5 bases had no gene match. The CDR3 length is 13 residues. CDR1 is SGHDN and CDR2 is FVKESK in the germline V gene. CDR3 coding DNA: TGTGCCAGCAAGGGGGACAGGCGCACTGAAGCTTTCTTT. Translated: CASKGDRRTEAFF.

The gene calls are TRBV2 and TRBJ2-3, with 9 bases matching TRBD2. V lost 7 bases and J lost 0; bases outside the gene matches: 2. Per the germline V gene, CDR1 is SNHLY and CDR2 is FYNNEI. The CDR3 runs 14 residues. This CDR3 is CASTSGASTDTQYF. CDR3 coding DNA: TGTGCCAGCACTAGCGGGGCTAGCACAGATACGCAGTATTTT.

This chain connects TRBV28 to TRBJ1-5; no clear D gene. This CDR3 has 13 residues. Germline CDR1 is MDHEN and CDR2 is SYDVKM. Trimming pared 3 bases from V and 4 bases from J, leaving 7 bases between. The CDR3 here is CASSLGWNQPQHF. As DNA, the CDR3 is TGTGCCAGCAGTTTGGGGTGGAATCAGCCCCAGCATTTT. The entire variable domain, with the rest obtained from reference TRBV28 and TRBJ1-5, is as follows: DVKVTQSSRYLVKRTGEKVFLECVQDMDHENMFWYRQDPGLGLRLIYFSYDVKMKEKGDIPEGYSVSREKKERFSLILESASTNQTSMYLCASSLGWNQPQHFGDGTRLSIL.

V and J are TRBV28 and TRBJ1-2; maybe TRBD1 (5 bases). The V end lost 7 bases, the J end lost 10 bases, and 22 bases lay between the germline ends. This CDR3 contains 14 residues. The V gene's germline CDR1 is MDHEN and CDR2 SYDVKM. CDR3 in amino acids: CASISWGDLKDYTF. The DNA of the CDR3 is TGTGCCAGCATTTCATGGGGGGATTTAAAAGACTACACCTTC.

Many counts were recorded for this clone. This chain connects TRBV21-1 to TRBJ1-2. TRBV21-1 is recorded as a pseudogene. CDR3 size: 17 residues. The CDR3: CASSKIGDGVYNYGYTF. The CDR3 nucleotides read TGTGCCAGCAGCAAAATCGGAGACGGAGTATACAACTATGGCTACACCTTC.

The chain couples TRBV11-2 to TRBJ1-1, with a possible D match to TRBD1 (6 bases). Germline CDR1 reads SGHAT; CDR2 reads FQNNGV. Deletions cut 4 bases from V and 1 base from J, with 16 bases between. The CDR3 is made up of 16 amino acids. The CDR3 spells CASSSRLGGGNTEAFF. The CDR3 DNA reads as TGTGCCAGCAGCTCGAGGTTGGGGGGCGGGAACACTGAAGCTTTCTTT.

This chain links TRBV5-1 with TRBJ1-1; D is possibly TRBD1 (5 bases). Trimming took 2 bases from V and 4 from J, leaving 15 bases between them. The CDR3 length is 15 residues. CDR1 is SGHRS, CDR2 YFSETQ, per germline. CDR3 sequence: CASSFRQSGGTEAFF. The CDR3 region has the DNA TGCGCCAGCAGCTTCCGACAGTCAGGAGGCACTGAAGCTTTCTTT.

In the case of this clone: Within the sample, other DNA sequences also encode this same CDR3. The chain joins TRBV5-1 to TRBJ1-1, with TRBD1 identical over 10 bases. CDR1 and CDR2 from the germline V gene are SGHRS and YFSETQ. The CDR3 totals 14 residues. V trimming: 0 bases; J trimming: 7 bases; junction bases outside the gene matches: 3. The CDR3 loop is CASSLGTGGLEAFF. The CDR3, as DNA: TGCGCCAGCAGCTTGGGGACAGGGGGGCTTGAAGCTTTCTTT. Full variable domain (outside the CDR3, taken from reference TRBV5-1 and TRBJ1-1): KAGVTQTPRYLIKTRGQQVTLSCSPISGHRSVSWYQQTPGQGLQFLFEYFSETQRNKGNFPGRFSGRQFSNSRSEMNVSTLELGDSALYLCASSLGTGGLEAFFGQGTRLTVV.

The chain joins TRBV7-2 to TRBJ2-1, with TRBD2 matching 10 bases. Losses at the gene ends were 5 bases for V and 3 bases for J; bases not matched to a gene: 7. The CDR3 totals 16 residues. The germline gives CDR1 SGHTA, CDR2 FQGNSA. In DNA, the CDR3 is TGTGCCAGCAGCCAAAAACGACTAGCGGGCTACAATGAGCAGTTCTTC. Translation gives CASSQKRLAGYNEQFF.

The rearrangement links TRBV18 to TRBJ2-2; the D is unclear. Per germline, CDR1 KGHSH and CDR2 LQKENI. The CDR3 runs to 14 residues. V lost 2 bases and J 0 bases, leaving 4 bases between the germline ends. The CDR3 sequence: CASSPATNTGELFF. For the CDR3, the DNA is TGTGCCAGCTCACCAGCCACGAACACCGGGGAGCTGTTTTTT.

This clone appeared a single time. This rearrangement joins TRBV4-1 to TRBJ2-7; 10 nucleotides align to TRBD2. Per the germline V gene, CDR1 is MGHRA and CDR2 is YSYEKL. The V segment lost 2 bases and the J segment 0 bases; nucleotides outside the gene matches: 1. The CDR3 is 15 amino acids. CDR3 loop: CASSQPSGSSYEQYF. CDR3 DNA sequence: TGCGCCAGCAGCCAACCTAGCGGGAGCTCCTACGAGCAGTACTTC.

A few counts support this clone. The rearrangement uses TRBV27 and TRBJ1-1; 7 bases agree with TRBD1. This CDR3 contains 14 residues. Germline trimming cut 6 bases from V and 7 bases from J; bases unmatched to any gene: 11. Germline V lookup: CDR1 MNHEY, CDR2 SMNVEV (reference sequence). CDR3 residues: CASRGPQGRGEAFF. CDR3 coding DNA: TGTGCCAGCAGAGGACCACAGGGGAGGGGTGAAGCTTTCTTT.

This clone was found a few times. The chain is built from TRBV10-2 and TRBJ2-7; 12 nucleotides agree with TRBD2. V lost 1 base to trimming and J lost 4 bases; unmatched junction nucleotides: 8. Germline V CDR1 and CDR2: WSHSY, SAAADI. The CDR3 consists of 17 residues. The DNA of the CDR3 is TGCGCCAGCAGTGAGTTTGGACTAGCGGGGAAGAAGTACGAGCAGTACTTC. Residues: CASSEFGLAGKKYEQYF.

With respect to this clone: The identical CDR3 is also encoded by other nucleotide sequences in the sample. The gene calls are TRBV2 and TRBJ1-2, with 7 nucleotides matching TRBD1. Germline V gene lookup returns CDR1 SNHLY and CDR2 FYNNEI. V lost 7 bases, J lost 0 bases, and 5 bases stayed unmatched. This CDR3 has 14 amino acids. CDR3 in amino acids: CASKRDRTNYGYTF. In nucleotides, the CDR3 is TGTGCCAGCAAACGGGACAGAACTAACTATGGCTACACCTTC. Full variable domain (outside the CDR3, taken from reference TRBV2 and TRBJ1-2): EPEVTQTPSHQVTQMGQEVILRCVPISNHLYFYWYRQILGQKVEFLVSFYNNEISEKSEIFDDQFSVERPDGSNFTLKIRSTKLEDSAMYFCASKRDRTNYGYTFGSGTRLTVV.

The chain carries TRBV30 and TRBJ2-1; a possible D gene is TRBD1 (6 bases). CDR1 and CDR2 (germline): GTSNPN, SVGIG (reference sequence). Trimming took 4 bases from V and 1 from J, leaving 14 bases between them. This CDR3 region has 15 residues. The CDR3 DNA sequence: TGTGCCTGGAATCAGCTCACAGGGTCCTACAATGAGCAGTTCTTC. Translating gives CAWNQLTGSYNEQFF.

V usage is TRBV2 and J usage is TRBJ2-3, with 9 bases lining up with TRBD2. CDR1 and CDR2 from the germline V gene are SNHLY and FYNNEI. With 6 bases clipped from V and 1 base from J, the junction kept 5 bases outside the gene matches. The CDR3 totals 15 residues. The DNA for the CDR3 is TGTGCCAGCAGGCCTAGCGGGATGCGCACAGATACGCAGTATTTT. Translated: CASRPSGMRTDTQYF.

This chain links TRBV10-3 with TRBJ2-7; no reliable D call. Germline V gene sequence: CDR1 ENHRY, CDR2 SYGVKD. The CDR3 has 15 amino acids. V was clipped by 0 bases and J by 1 base, with 10 bases between them. DNA for the CDR3: TGTGCCATCAGTGAGTCAAGGACCGATTCCTACGAGCAGTACTTC. Translating gives CAISESRTDSYEQYF.

This chain's CDR3 is CASSFGGWVTQYF. DNA for the CDR3: TGTGCCAGCAGCTTTGGAGGGTGGGTGACCCAGTACTTC. The chain is built from TRBV5-6 and TRBJ2-5, with TRBD2 as a possible D gene (6 bases). Looked up from germline, CDR1 is SGHDT and CDR2 is YYEEEE. The CDR3 has 13 amino acids. The V and J ends lost 2 bases and 7 bases respectively, with 12 bases between them.

This clone was seen once. The gene calls are TRBV15 and TRBJ2-4, with 8 positions matching TRBD1. The CDR3 has 16 amino acids. V dropped 1 base and J dropped 1; count of bases not matched to a gene: 3. The germline gives CDR1 LNHNV, CDR2 YYDKDF (reference sequence). Here the CDR3 reads CATSRGQGSAKNIQYF. In nucleotides, the CDR3 is TGTGCCACCAGCAGAGGACAGGGGTCGGCCAAAAACATTCAGTACTTC.

The chain is built from TRBV11-2 and TRBJ2-7; 7 bases are shared with TRBD2. The V gene's germline CDR1 is SGHAT and CDR2 FQNNGV. V lost 5 bases, J lost 0 bases, and 7 bases stayed unmatched. This CDR3 comprises 15 residues. DNA of the CDR3: TGTGCCAGCAGCCTACGGGGACTATACTCCTACGAGCAGTACTTC. It is translated as CASSLRGLYSYEQYF. The variable domain in full, with the rest retrieved from reference TRBV11-2 and TRBJ2-7, is EAGVAQSPRYKIIEKRQSVAFWCNPISGHATLYWYQQILGQGPKLLIQFQNNGVVDDSQLPKDRFSAERLKGVDSTLKIQPAKLEDSAVYLCASSLRGLYSYEQYFGPGTRLTVT.